The 5 T cell receptor beta chains in this list originate from one sample, sequenced in a study of CD8 T cells in ankylosing spondylitis. Study-wide points: Among TCR beta sequences, a motif of fewer than 10 highly homologous variants appeared characteristic of ankylosing spondylitis blood.

TCRdb ran MiXCR on the 5' RACE reads and lists one entry per CDR3 protein. Of 330,000 or so distinct CDR3 sequences listed, less than 10% were seen once; the top ten hold less than 15%. No antigen is known for these receptors. Sequencing was performed on blood, either unsorted or a sorted T cell fraction (not recorded which). The receptors shown here come from a male donor with ankylosing spondylitis.

This clonotype showed up just a few times. The rearrangement links TRBV7-2 to TRBJ2-7; 12 positions agree with TRBD2. This CDR3 has 15 amino acids. Germline V lookup: CDR1 SGHTA, CDR2 FQGNSA. After removal of 1 base from V and 9 bases from J, the junction contained 7 bases not matched to a gene. CDR3 protein: CASSLVGLLAGGQYF. CDR3 DNA: TGTGCCAGCAGCTTAGTGGGGTTACTAGCGGGAGGGCAGTACTTC.

The chain uses TRBV9 and TRBJ2-2; tentatively, D is TRBD1 or TRBD2 (5 bases each). The germline CDR1 and CDR2 sequences are SGDLS and YYNGEE. Trimming pared 3 bases from V and 1 base from J, leaving 13 bases between. The CDR3 contains 16 residues. This chain's CDR3 is CASSEPRDGNTGELFF. The CDR3, as DNA: TGTGCCAGCAGCGAACCACGGGACGGGAACACCGGGGAGCTGTTTTTT.

This clonotype occurred many times. The CDR3 loop is CSVDNAQNTEAFF. DNA of the CDR3: TGCAGCGTTGACAATGCACAGAACACTGAAGCTTTCTTT. The V gene is TRBV29-1, the J gene TRBJ1-1; D not certain. The CDR3 totals 13 residues. Germline V lookup: CDR1 SQVTM, CDR2 ANQGSEA. V was trimmed by 3 bases and J by 1 base, leaving 9 bases between them.

This clonotype was seen many times. The V call is TRBV7-8, the J call TRBJ2-4; D might be TRBD1 or TRBD2, each matching 5 bases. CDR1 and CDR2 (germline): SGHVS, FQNEAQ. The CDR3 is 15 amino acids. Deletions cut 2 bases from V and 9 bases from J, with 17 bases between. The CDR3 sequence: CASSLSWGWKGIQYF. The CDR3 coding sequence is TGTGCCAGCAGCTTATCGTGGGGGTGGAAAGGCATTCAGTACTTC.

There are a few counts of this clonotype. V and J are TRBV27 and TRBJ1-1; perhaps TRBD1 as D (6 bases). The CDR3 length is 15 residues. With 6 bases removed from V and 7 bases from J, the gap between germline ends came to 21 bases. Per the germline V gene, CDR1 is MNHEY and CDR2 is SMNVEV (reference sequence). The DNA of the CDR3 is TGTGCCAGCAGCCACACAGGGCCCCAGGGTGATGAAGCTTTCTTT. Encoded protein: CASSHTGPQGDEAFF.